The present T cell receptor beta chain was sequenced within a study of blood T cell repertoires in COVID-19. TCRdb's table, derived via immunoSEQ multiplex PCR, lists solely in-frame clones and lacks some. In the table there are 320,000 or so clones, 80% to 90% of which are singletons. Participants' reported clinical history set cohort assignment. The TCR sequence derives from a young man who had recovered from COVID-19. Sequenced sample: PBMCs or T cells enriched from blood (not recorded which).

Written as DNA, the CDR3 is TGTGCCAGCAGCCAAAGCGGGGGGGCGTCTGGAGAGACCCAGTACTTC. Translation gives CASSQSGGASGETQYF. This chain joins TRBV14 and TRBJ2-5; 10 bases are a match to TRBD2. The CDR3 covers 16 residues. Trimming took 2 bases from V and 4 from J; bases not matched to a gene: 7. CDR1 SGHDN and CDR2 FVKESK come from the germline V gene. Variable domain in full (rest from reference TRBV14 and TRBJ2-5): EAGVTQFPSHSVIEKGQTVTLRCDPISGHDNLYWYRRVMGKEIKFLLHFVKESKQDESGMPNNRFLAERTGGTYSTLKVQPAELEDSGVYFCASSQSGGASGETQYFGPGTRLLVL.